The rows below give T cell receptor beta chains drawn from one sample of a study of cytomegalovirus exposure and HLA in healthy donors. TCRdb's table, derived via immunoSEQ multiplex PCR, lists solely in-frame clones and lacks some. The sample has 160,000 or so clones, roughly 80% seen once. Sequencing was done on a sample of PBMCs. The receptor set was obtained from a male donor in good health and CMV-seropositive. CDR3s include the opening cysteine and the closing phenylalanine or tryptophan. D genes are given only for firm matches. The listing skips clone size in some rows; elsewhere it reads once, few, many or a size class.

CASSLAQRSGTSAANEQFF | TGCGCCAGCAGCTTGGCCCAGCGGTCCGGGACTAGCGCAGCCAATGAGCAGTTCTTC | TRBJ2-1 | TRBV5-1 | NA | TRBD2
CASSPLQGHPKRLEAFF | TGTGCCAGCAGCCCCTTGCAGGGCCATCCCAAGAGACTTGAAGCTTTCTTT | TRBJ1-1 | TRBV7-2 | NA | NA
CASSDELAGGTGDEQFF | TGTGCCAGCAGTGATGAACTAGCGGGAGGGACAGGTGATGAGCAGTTCTTC | TRBJ2-1 | TRBV2 | NA | TRBD2
CSVEVSYEQYF | TGCAGCGTTGAAGTTAGCTACGAGCAGTACTTC | TRBJ2-7 | TRBV29-1 | once | NA
CASSFMGRKEFF | TGTGCCAGCAGTTTTATGGGGCGGAAAGAGTTCTTC | TRBJ2-1 | TRBV27 | NA | NA
CASSLSAGGNYGYTF | TGTGCCAGCAGTTTATCGGCAGGGGGAAACTATGGCTACACCTTC | TRBJ1-2 | TRBV27 | NA | TRBD1
CASSYSFRGIGEQYF | TGTGCCAGCAGTTACTCGTTCAGGGGAATTGGCGAGCAGTACTTC | TRBJ2-7 | TRBV6-5 | NA | NA
CASRKDRANTEAFF | TGTGCCAGCAGGAAAGACAGGGCCAACACTGAAGCTTTCTTT | TRBJ1-1 | TRBV6-5 | NA | TRBD1
CASSYLRDSMNTEAFF | TGTGCCAGCAGCTACCTCCGGGACAGCATGAACACTGAAGCTTTCTTT | TRBJ1-1 | TRBV7-8 | NA | TRBD1
CAWSVRVGGMTGNTIYF | TGTGCCTGGAGTGTGAGGGTAGGGGGCATGACTGGAAACACCATATATTTT | TRBJ1-3 | TRBV30 | NA | TRBD1
CASSPRLAGEPTDTQYF | TGTGCCAGCAGTCCCAGACTAGCGGGCGAACCTACAGATACGCAGTATTTT | TRBJ2-3 | TRBV27 | NA | TRBD2
CASALFRTGSYNEQFF | TGTGCCAGCGCTTTATTCCGGACAGGGTCTTACAATGAGCAGTTCTTC | TRBJ2-1 | TRBV27 | few | TRBD1
CASSDTRGGGFSNQPQHF | TGTGCCAGCAGTGACACTCGGGGAGGGGGATTTAGCAATCAGCCCCAGCATTTT | TRBJ1-5 | TRBV25-1 | NA | NA
CASSSRQVTGETQYF | TGTGCCAGCTCATCCCGGCAGGTAACAGGGGAGACCCAGTACTTC | TRBJ2-5 | TRBV18 | once | NA
CASRLHFTSTDTQYF | TGTGCCAGCAGGCTCCACTTTACTAGCACAGATACGCAGTATTTT | TRBJ2-3 | TRBV11-2 | NA | NA
CASSVALEAAFDGYEQFF | TGTGCCAGCAGCGTAGCTCTTGAGGCAGCTTTTGACGGTTATGAGCAGTTCTTC | TRBJ2-1 | TRBV9 | NA | NA
CASSRLSGNTEAFF | TGTGCCAGTAGTAGACTTTCCGGGAACACTGAAGCTTTCTTT | TRBJ1-1 | TRBV19 | NA | NA